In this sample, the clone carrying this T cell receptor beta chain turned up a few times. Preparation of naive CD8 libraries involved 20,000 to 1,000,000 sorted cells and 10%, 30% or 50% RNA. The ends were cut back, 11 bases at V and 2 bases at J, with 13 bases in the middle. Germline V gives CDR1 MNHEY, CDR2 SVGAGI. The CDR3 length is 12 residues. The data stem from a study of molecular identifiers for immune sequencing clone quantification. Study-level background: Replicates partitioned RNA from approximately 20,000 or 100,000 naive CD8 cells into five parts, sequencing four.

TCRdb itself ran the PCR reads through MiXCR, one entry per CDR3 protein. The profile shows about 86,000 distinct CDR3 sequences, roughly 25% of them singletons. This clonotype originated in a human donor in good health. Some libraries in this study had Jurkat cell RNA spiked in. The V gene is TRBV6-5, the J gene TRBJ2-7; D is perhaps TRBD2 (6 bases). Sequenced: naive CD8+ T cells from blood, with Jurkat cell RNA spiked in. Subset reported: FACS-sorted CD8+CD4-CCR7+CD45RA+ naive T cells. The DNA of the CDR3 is TGTGCCGCGCGGGACGACACCTACGAGCAGTACTTC. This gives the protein CAARDDTYEQYF.